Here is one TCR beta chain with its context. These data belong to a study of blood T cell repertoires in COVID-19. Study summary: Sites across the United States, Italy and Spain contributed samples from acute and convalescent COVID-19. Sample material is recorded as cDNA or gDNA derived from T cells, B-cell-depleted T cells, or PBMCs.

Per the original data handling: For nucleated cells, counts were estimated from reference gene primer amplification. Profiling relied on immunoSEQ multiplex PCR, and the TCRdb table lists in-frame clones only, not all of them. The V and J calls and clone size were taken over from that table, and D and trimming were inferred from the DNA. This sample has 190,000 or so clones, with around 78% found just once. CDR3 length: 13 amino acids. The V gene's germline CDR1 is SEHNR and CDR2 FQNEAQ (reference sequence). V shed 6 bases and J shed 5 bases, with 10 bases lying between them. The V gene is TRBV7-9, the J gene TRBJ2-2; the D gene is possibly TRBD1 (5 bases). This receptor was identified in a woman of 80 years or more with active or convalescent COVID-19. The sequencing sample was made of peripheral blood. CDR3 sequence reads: CASRIQVTGELFF. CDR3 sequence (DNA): TGTGCCAGCAGAATACAGGTTACCGGGGAGCTGTTTTTT.